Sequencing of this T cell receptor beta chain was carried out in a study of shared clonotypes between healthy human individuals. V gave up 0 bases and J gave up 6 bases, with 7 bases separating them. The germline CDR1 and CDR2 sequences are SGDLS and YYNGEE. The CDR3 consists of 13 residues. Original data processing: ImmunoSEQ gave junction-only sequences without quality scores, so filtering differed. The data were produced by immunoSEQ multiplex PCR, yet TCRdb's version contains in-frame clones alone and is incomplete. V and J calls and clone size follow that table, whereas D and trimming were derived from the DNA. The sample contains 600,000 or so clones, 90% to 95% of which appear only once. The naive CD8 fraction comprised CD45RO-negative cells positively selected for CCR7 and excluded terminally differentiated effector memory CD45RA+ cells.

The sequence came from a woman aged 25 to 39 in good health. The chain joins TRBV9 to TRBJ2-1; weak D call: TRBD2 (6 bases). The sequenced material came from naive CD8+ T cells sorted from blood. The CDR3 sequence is CASSVEGLNEQFF. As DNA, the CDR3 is TGTGCCAGCAGCGTAGAGGGACTCAATGAGCAGTTCTTC.